The 27 T cell receptor beta chains listed next were all sequenced from one sample in a study of cytomegalovirus exposure and HLA in healthy donors (dated by TCRdb to the late 2010s). The receptor library was made with the immunoSEQ multiplex PCR assay. A mixture of 60 forward primers for TCR Vbeta segments and 13 reverse primers for TCR Jbeta segments was used in the multiplex PCR. The immuneACCESS repertoire file appears here via TCRdb, limited to in-frame rearrangements. These files lack a portion of the clones; in checked studies, under half of the deficit traces to unresolved V genes, and the cause of the others is not known. The sample data list some 140,000 clones, and around 83% of these were observed just once. Clones ranked in the top ten supply 8.1% of the sample. The sample consisted of PBMCs. These receptors came from a woman in her forties or fifties in good health and CMV-seropositive.

The chain combines TRBV4-3 with TRBJ2-3; TRBD2 agrees at 8 bases. The CDR3 has 15 amino acids. The V segment lost 0 bases and the J segment 4 bases; nucleotides outside the gene matches: 3. CDR1 is LGHNA, CDR2 YSLEER, per germline. The CDR3 reads CASSQDGTRADTQYF. For the CDR3, the DNA is TGCGCCAGCAGCCAAGACGGGACTAGGGCAGATACGCAGTATTTT.

The V gene is TRBV6-6, the J gene TRBJ1-5; no clear D gene. V lost 1 base and J 0 bases, leaving 10 bases between the germline ends. Germline V gives CDR1 MNHNY, CDR2 SVGAGI (reference sequence). This CDR3 comprises 16 residues. CDR3 sequence reads: CASSYLTGASNQPQHF. CDR3 coding DNA: TGTGCCAGCAGTTACTTAACGGGAGCTAGCAATCAGCCCCAGCATTTT.

The chain couples TRBV9 to TRBJ1-1; maybe TRBD1 (5 bases). The CDR3 has 14 amino acids. V lost 4 bases and J 0 bases, leaving 10 bases between the germline ends. Germline lookup yields CDR1 SGDLS and CDR2 YYNGEE. CDR3 in amino acids: CASSYGQMNTEAFF. CDR3 sequence (DNA): TGTGCCAGCAGCTACGGACAAATGAACACTGAAGCTTTCTTT.

The chain couples TRBV7-2 to TRBJ1-1; D remains ambiguous. The CDR3 is 17 amino acids. The germline CDR1 and CDR2 sequences are SGHTA and FQGNSA. Trimming removed 1 base at V and 0 bases at J, with 15 bases between. The CDR3 nucleotides read TGTGCCAGCAGCTTAGGGGCCTTCATAAACATGAACACTGAAGCTTTCTTT. It encodes CASSLGAFINMNTEAFF.

V is TRBV27 and J is TRBJ2-5, with D unresolved. The J call may not be correct, given that the DNA end is closer to TRBJ2-7. The germline V gene encodes CDR1 MNHEY and CDR2 SMNVEV (reference sequence). This CDR3 spans 14 amino acids. The CDR3 protein is CASAFQDPSYEQYF. Here the CDR3 DNA reads TGTGCCAGCGCCTTTCAGGATCCGTCCTACGAGCAGTACTTC.

The chain has TRBV7-3 and TRBJ1-1, with TRBD1 identical over 9 bases. The CDR3 length is 14 residues. CDR1 SGHTA and CDR2 FQGTGA come from the germline V gene. Losses at the gene ends were 4 bases for V and 4 bases for J; bases not matched to a gene: 4. The CDR3 bases are TGTGCCAGCAGCTCGACAGGGGGGGCCACTGAAGCTTTCTTT. It specifies CASSSTGGATEAFF.

J is TRBJ2-5 and V is TRBV27, with 7 bases matching TRBD1. The CDR3 extends over 16 amino acids. The V and J ends lost 2 bases and 5 bases, in that order; junction bases with no gene match: 11. CDR1 MNHEY and CDR2 SMNVEV come from the germline V gene (reference sequence). CDR3 DNA sequence: TGTGCCAGCAGTTTACGGGGAAGGGGGCCTGGGGAGACCCAGTACTTC. It yields the protein CASSLRGRGPGETQYF.

The gene calls are TRBV5-1 and TRBJ2-1; 11 nucleotides agree with TRBD2. CDR3 length: 16 residues. After removal of 4 bases from V and 6 bases from J, the junction contained 9 bases not matched to a gene. Germline values: CDR1 SGHRS, CDR2 YFSETQ. DNA of the CDR3: TGCGCCAGCAGCGGACAGACTAGCGGGACTACCAATGAGCAGTTCTTC. This gives the protein CASSGQTSGTTNEQFF.

The chain uses TRBV30 and TRBJ1-1; TRBD1 is a possible D gene (5 bases). Germline V gene data show CDR1 as GTSNPN and CDR2 as SVGIG (reference sequence). CDR3 size: 13 residues. V was shortened by 0 bases and J by 3 bases, with 8 bases between the two germline ends. The CDR3 spells CAWSVRGDTEAFF. In nucleotides, the CDR3 is TGTGCCTGGAGTGTACGGGGGGACACTGAAGCTTTCTTT.

The chain has TRBV5-4 and TRBJ1-1; D not certain. Germline V gives CDR1 SGHNT, CDR2 YYREEE (reference sequence). V lost 0 bases and J 3 bases, leaving 9 bases between the germline ends. The CDR3 is made up of 14 amino acids. This CDR3 is CASSLGASDTEAFF. As DNA, the CDR3 is TGTGCCAGCAGCTTGGGGGCCAGTGACACTGAAGCTTTCTTT.

The chain has TRBV28 and TRBJ1-4, with D maybe TRBD1 (6 bases). V dropped 2 bases and J dropped 3 bases, with 16 bases sitting between them. The CDR3 runs to 17 residues. CDR1 and CDR2 (germline): MDHEN, SYDVKM. CDR3 in amino acids: CASSLVGTYVPNEKLFF. In DNA, the CDR3 is TGTGCCAGCAGTTTAGTCGGGACATACGTACCTAATGAAAAACTGTTTTTT.

This clone was detected once. This rearrangement joins TRBV7-8 to TRBJ2-7; no clear D gene. The CDR3 has 16 residues. V was shortened by 1 base and J by 0 bases, with 13 bases between the two germline ends. Germline V gives CDR1 SGHVS, CDR2 FQNEAQ. Written as DNA, the CDR3 is TGTGCCAGCAGCTTAGTGGCACCGAGCGACTCCTACGAGCAGTACTTC. It encodes CASSLVAPSDSYEQYF.

This rearrangement joins TRBV7-2 to TRBJ2-5; the match to TRBD2 covers 11 bases. The CDR3 totals 17 residues. The V segment lost 2 bases and the J segment 5 bases; nucleotides outside the gene matches: 10. Germline CDR1 reads SGHTA; CDR2 reads FQGNSA. In nucleotides, the CDR3 is TGTGCCAGCAGCTTAAGTGCATTAGCGGGGGGGCAGGAGACCCAGTACTTC. Residues: CASSLSALAGGQETQYF.

The J gene is TRBJ2-7, the V gene TRBV6-1; weak D call: TRBD2 (7 bases). CDR3 length equals 13 residues. V was clipped by 8 bases and J by 6 bases, with 17 bases between them. Per the germline V gene, CDR1 is MNHNS and CDR2 is SASEGT. CDR3 residues: CASLLGGLGEQYF. As DNA, the CDR3 is TGTGCCAGCCTCCTCGGGGGGCTGGGCGAGCAGTACTTC.

The V call is TRBV5-8, the J call TRBJ1-4, with D unclear. The CDR3 totals 18 residues. Germline CDR1 and CDR2: SGHTS and YDEGEE. V gave up 3 bases and J gave up 4 bases, with 22 bases separating them. CDR3 in DNA: TGTGCCAGCAGCTGGAAGCCCCGGAACTCGGAGTATAATGAAAAACTGTTTTTT. Its protein is CASSWKPRNSEYNEKLFF. The full variable domain, in which reference TRBV5-8 and TRBJ1-4 provide the parts outside the CDR3, is EAGVTQSPTHLIKTRGQQATLRCSPISGHTSVYWYQQALGLGLQFLLWYDEGEERNRGNFPPRFSGRQFPNYSSELNVNALELEDSALYLCASSWKPRNSEYNEKLFFGSGTQLSVL.

The rearrangement uses TRBV19 and TRBJ2-7; 10 nucleotides align to TRBD2. The germline gives CDR1 LNHDA, CDR2 SQIVND (reference sequence). The CDR3 runs 15 residues. Losses at the gene ends were 4 bases for V and 0 bases for J; bases not matched to a gene: 3. The CDR3 DNA reads TGTGCCAGTAGTAGGACTAGCGGCTACTCCTACGAGCAGTACTTC. Its protein product is CASSRTSGYSYEQYF.

This clone appeared a few times. The rearrangement uses TRBV9 and TRBJ2-5, with 7 bases that match TRBD2. Trimming at V came to 0 bases and at J to 5 bases, leaving 7 bases not matched to a gene. CDR1 and CDR2 (germline): SGDLS, YYNGEE. CDR3 size: 15 residues. In DNA, the CDR3 is TGTGCCAGCAGCGTAGGGAGGGAGGGGTGGGAGACCCAGTACTTC. This encodes CASSVGREGWETQYF.

This sequence joins TRBV15 and TRBJ2-3; 8 positions match TRBD2. V shed 5 bases and J 1 base; nucleotides not matched to a gene: 11. This CDR3 contains 17 residues. The germline V gene has CDR1 LNHNV and CDR2 YYDKDF (reference sequence). The CDR3 loop is CATSGGLGRGGTDTQYF. The DNA of the CDR3 is TGTGCCACCAGCGGAGGTCTCGGGCGGGGGGGCACAGATACGCAGTATTTT.

V gene TRBV7-9 combines with J gene TRBJ1-1; the match to TRBD1 covers 11 bases. J was trimmed by 7 bases and V by 11 bases; bases with no gene match: 6. The CDR3 runs to 12 residues. Germline V CDR1 and CDR2: SEHNR, FQNEAQ (reference sequence). CDR3 region: CAGGDRGGEAFF. For the CDR3, the DNA is TGTGCCGGGGGGGACAGGGGGGGTGAAGCTTTCTTT.

This chain links TRBV11-3 with TRBJ1-1; D gene unclear. The CDR3 sequence is 13 residues long. V lost 2 bases and J 3 bases, leaving 7 bases between the germline ends. Germline-derived CDR1 and CDR2 are SGHNT and YENEEA. For the CDR3, the DNA is TGTGCCAGCAGCTTAACGCAGGACACTGAAGCTTTCTTT. It encodes CASSLTQDTEAFF.

A remark on this clone: This CDR3 is also generated by other DNA sequences in the sample. The chain carries TRBV2 and TRBJ2-3, with 14 bases matching TRBD2. Per the germline V gene, CDR1 is SNHLY and CDR2 is FYNNEI. V shed 5 bases, J shed 1 base, and the junction held 2 bases outside the gene matches. The CDR3 is made up of 16 amino acids. CDR3 nucleotides: TGTGCCAGCAGTCCGGGACTAGCGGGGGGCACAGATACGCAGTATTTT. This codes for CASSPGLAGGTDTQYF.

V usage is TRBV10-3 and J usage is TRBJ2-1; 13 bases are a match to TRBD2. Germline V gene sequence: CDR1 ENHRY, CDR2 SYGVKD. This CDR3 spans 14 amino acids. V lost 10 bases to trimming and J lost 7 bases; unmatched junction nucleotides: 7. CDR3 nucleotides: TGTGCCACTAGGGGGACTAGCGGGGATAATGAGCAGTTCTTC. Translation gives CATRGTSGDNEQFF.

This sequence joins TRBV5-4 and TRBJ2-3; D is perhaps TRBD1 (6 bases). Trimming stripped 4 bases from V and 5 bases from J, with 23 bases between. Germline V lookup: CDR1 SGHNT, CDR2 YYREEE (reference sequence). The length of the CDR3 is 17 residues. In DNA, the CDR3 is TGTGCCAGCAGCGGGGGAAAGGGCAGGGGCATCGAAGATACGCAGTATTTT. This encodes CASSGGKGRGIEDTQYF.

In nucleotides, the CDR3 is TGTGCCAGCAGTACTATTAGCAATCAGCCCCAGCATTTT. Translation: CASSTISNQPQHF. The chain links TRBV6-6 to TRBJ1-5; D is undetermined. The CDR3 runs 13 residues. Per the germline V gene, CDR1 is MNHNY and CDR2 is SVGAGI (reference sequence). Trimming stripped 5 bases from V and 0 bases from J, with 5 bases between.

V and J are TRBV14 and TRBJ2-1; 8 bases agree with TRBD2. The V segment lost 10 bases and the J segment 9 bases; nucleotides outside the gene matches: 26. The CDR3 consists of 18 residues. Germline CDR1 reads SGHDN; CDR2 reads FVKESK. The CDR3 nucleotides read TGTGCCACCGTGGGGGAGACGGCGGGGGGCCGGGTGTGGGGTGAGCAGTTCTTC. Translation gives CATVGETAGGRVWGEQFF. Variable domain in full (rest from reference TRBV14 and TRBJ2-1): EAGVTQFPSHSVIEKGQTVTLRCDPISGHDNLYWYRRVMGKEIKFLLHFVKESKQDESGMPNNRFLAERTGGTYSTLKVQPAELEDSGVYFCATVGETAGGRVWGEQFFGPGTRLTVL.

The chain recombines TRBV18 with TRBJ2-2; D is unclear. Trimming removed 8 bases at V and 0 bases at J, with 4 bases between. Germline CDR1 and CDR2: KGHSH and LQKENI. The CDR3 is 12 residues long. CDR3 residues: CASPANTGELFF. As DNA, the CDR3 is TGTGCCAGCCCGGCGAACACCGGGGAGCTGTTTTTT.

The genes are TRBV6-1 and TRBJ2-1; tentative D call: TRBD1 (7 bases). The length of the CDR3 is 19 residues. The V end was cut by 2 bases, the J end by 2 bases, with 22 bases between. Germline V lookup: CDR1 MNHNS, CDR2 SASEGT. CDR3 residues: CASSERGRWDSIPYNEQFF. The CDR3 DNA is TGTGCCAGCAGTGAACGAGGGAGGTGGGACAGCATCCCCTACAATGAGCAGTTCTTC.